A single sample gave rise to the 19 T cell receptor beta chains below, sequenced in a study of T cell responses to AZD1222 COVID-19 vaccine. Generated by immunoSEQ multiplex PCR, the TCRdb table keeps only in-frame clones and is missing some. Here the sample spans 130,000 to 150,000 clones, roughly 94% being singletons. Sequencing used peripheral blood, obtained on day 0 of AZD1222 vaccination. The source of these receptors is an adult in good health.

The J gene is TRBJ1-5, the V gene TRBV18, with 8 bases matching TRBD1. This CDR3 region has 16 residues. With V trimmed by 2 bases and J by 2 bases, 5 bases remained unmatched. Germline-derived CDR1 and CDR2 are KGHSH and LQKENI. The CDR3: CASSPFATGGNQPQHF. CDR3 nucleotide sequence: TGTGCCAGCTCACCATTTGCGACAGGGGGCAATCAGCCCCAGCATTTT.

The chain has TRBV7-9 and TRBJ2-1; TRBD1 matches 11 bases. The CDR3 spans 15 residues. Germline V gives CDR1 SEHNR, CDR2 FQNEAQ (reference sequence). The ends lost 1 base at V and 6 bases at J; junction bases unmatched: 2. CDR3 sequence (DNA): TGTGCCAGCAGCTTAGTGGGACAGGGGGTCAATGAGCAGTTCTTC. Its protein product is CASSLVGQGVNEQFF.

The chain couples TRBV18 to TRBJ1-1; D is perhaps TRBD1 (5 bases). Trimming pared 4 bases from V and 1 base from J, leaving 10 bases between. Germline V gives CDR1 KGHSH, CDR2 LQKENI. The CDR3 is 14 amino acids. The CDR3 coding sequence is TGTGCCAGCTCACAGCAGGGTGGGAACACTGAAGCTTTCTTT. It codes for CASSQQGGNTEAFF.

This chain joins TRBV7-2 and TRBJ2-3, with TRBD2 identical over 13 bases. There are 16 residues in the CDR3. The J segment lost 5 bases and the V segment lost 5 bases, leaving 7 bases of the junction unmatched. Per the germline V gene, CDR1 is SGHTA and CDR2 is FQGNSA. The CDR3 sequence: CASSTSGTSGVDTQYF. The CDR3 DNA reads TGTGCCAGCAGCACCTCCGGGACTAGCGGGGTAGATACGCAGTATTTT.

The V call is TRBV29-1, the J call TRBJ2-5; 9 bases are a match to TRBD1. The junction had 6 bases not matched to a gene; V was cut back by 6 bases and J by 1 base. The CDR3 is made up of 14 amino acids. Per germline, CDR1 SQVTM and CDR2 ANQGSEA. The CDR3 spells CSVPGTGIQETQYF. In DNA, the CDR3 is TGCAGCGTCCCCGGGACAGGGATCCAAGAGACCCAGTACTTC. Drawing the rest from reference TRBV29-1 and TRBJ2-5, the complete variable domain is SAVISQKPSRDICQRGTSLTIQCQVDSQVTMMFWYRQQPGQSLTLIATANQGSEATYESGFVIDKFPISRPNLTFSTLTVSNMSPEDSSIYLCSVPGTGIQETQYFGPGTRLLVL.

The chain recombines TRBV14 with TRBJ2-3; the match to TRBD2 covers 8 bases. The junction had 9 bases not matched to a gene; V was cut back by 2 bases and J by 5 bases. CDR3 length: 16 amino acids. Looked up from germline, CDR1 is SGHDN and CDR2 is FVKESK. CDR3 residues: CASSQRGGLARDTQYF. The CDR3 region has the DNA TGTGCCAGCAGCCAAAGGGGAGGACTAGCAAGAGATACGCAGTATTTT.

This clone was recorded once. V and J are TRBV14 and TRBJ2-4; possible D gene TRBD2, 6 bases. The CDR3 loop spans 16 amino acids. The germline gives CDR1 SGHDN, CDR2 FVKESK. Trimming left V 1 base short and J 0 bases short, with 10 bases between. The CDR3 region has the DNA TGTGCCAGCAGCCAAGTGGGGGGTAGAGCCAAAAACATTCAGTACTTC. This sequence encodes CASSQVGGRAKNIQYF. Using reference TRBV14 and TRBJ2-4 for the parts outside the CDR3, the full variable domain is EAGVTQFPSHSVIEKGQTVTLRCDPISGHDNLYWYRRVMGKEIKFLLHFVKESKQDESGMPNNRFLAERTGGTYSTLKVQPAELEDSGVYFCASSQVGGRAKNIQYFGAGTRLSVL.

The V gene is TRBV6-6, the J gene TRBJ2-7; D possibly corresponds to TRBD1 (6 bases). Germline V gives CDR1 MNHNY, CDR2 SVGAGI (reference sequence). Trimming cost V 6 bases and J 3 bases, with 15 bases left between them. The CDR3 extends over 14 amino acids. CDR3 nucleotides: TGTGCCAGCAGCCCCACGGGACACCTCTACGAGCAGTACTTC. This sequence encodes CASSPTGHLYEQYF.

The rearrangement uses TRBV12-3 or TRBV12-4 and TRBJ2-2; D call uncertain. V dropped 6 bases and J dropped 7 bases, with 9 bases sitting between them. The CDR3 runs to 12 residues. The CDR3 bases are TGTGCCAGCAGCGCCTTACTCGGGGAGCTGTTTTTT. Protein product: CASSALLGELFF.

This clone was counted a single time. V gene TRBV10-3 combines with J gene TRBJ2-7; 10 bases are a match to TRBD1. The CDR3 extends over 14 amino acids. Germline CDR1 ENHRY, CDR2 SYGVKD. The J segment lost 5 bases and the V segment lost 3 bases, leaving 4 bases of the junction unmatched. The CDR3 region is CAISEGTGVNEQYF. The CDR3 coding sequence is TGTGCCATCAGTGAAGGGACAGGGGTGAACGAGCAGTACTTC.

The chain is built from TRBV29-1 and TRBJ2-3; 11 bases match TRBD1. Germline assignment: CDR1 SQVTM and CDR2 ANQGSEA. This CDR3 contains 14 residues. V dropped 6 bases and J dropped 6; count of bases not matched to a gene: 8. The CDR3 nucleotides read TGCAGCGTCGCAGGACAGGGGGCGGGGGATACGCAGTATTTT. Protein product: CSVAGQGAGDTQYF.

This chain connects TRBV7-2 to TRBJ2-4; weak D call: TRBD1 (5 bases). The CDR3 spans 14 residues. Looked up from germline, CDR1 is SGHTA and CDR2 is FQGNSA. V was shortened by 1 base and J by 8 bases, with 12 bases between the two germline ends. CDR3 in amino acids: CASSLETQVDIQYF. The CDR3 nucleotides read TGTGCCAGCAGCTTAGAGACACAGGTTGACATTCAGTACTTC.

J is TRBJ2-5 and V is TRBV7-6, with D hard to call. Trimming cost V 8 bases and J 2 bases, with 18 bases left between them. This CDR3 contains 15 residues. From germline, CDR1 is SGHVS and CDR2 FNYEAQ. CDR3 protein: CASAPTPGRQETQYF. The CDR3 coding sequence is TGTGCCAGCGCCCCTACCCCCGGCAGACAAGAGACCCAGTACTTC.

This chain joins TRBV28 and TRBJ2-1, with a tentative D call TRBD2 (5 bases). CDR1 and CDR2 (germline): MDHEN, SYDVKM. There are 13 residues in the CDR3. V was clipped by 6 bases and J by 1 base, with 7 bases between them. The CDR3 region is CASSPGSYNEQFF. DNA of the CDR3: TGTGCCAGCAGCCCGGGATCCTACAATGAGCAGTTCTTC.

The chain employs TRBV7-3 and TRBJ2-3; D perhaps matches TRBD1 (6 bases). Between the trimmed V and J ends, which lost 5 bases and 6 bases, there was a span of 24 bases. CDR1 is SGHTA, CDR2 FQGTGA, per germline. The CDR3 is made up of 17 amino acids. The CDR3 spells CASSRPQGQSSVDTQYF. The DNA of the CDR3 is TGTGCCAGCAGCCGACCCCAGGGGCAGTCATCTGTCGATACGCAGTATTTT.

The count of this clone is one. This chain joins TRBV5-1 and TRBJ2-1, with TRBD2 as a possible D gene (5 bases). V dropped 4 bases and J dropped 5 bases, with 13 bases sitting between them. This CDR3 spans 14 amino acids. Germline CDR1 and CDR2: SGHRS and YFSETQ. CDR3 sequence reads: CASSPRLTNNEQFF. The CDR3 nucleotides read TGCGCCAGCAGCCCCCGACTAACCAACAATGAGCAGTTCTTC. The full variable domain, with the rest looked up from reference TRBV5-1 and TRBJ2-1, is KAGVTQTPRYLIKTRGQQVTLSCSPISGHRSVSWYQQTPGQGLQFLFEYFSETQRNKGNFPGRFSGRQFSNSRSEMNVSTLELGDSALYLCASSPRLTNNEQFFGPGTRLTVL.

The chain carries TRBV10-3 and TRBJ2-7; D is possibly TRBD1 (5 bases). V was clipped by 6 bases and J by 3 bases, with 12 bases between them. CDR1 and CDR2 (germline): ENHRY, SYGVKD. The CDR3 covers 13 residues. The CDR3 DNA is TGTGCCATCAGGGCTCCGACAGACTACGAGCAGTACTTC. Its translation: CAIRAPTDYEQYF.

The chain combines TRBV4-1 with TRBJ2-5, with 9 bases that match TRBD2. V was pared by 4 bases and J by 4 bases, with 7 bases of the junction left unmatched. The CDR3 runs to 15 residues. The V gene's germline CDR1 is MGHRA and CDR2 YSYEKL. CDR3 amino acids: CASSPPLAGAETQYF. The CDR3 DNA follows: TGCGCCAGCAGCCCACCCTTAGCGGGGGCAGAGACCCAGTACTTC.

The chain's CDR3 is CASRLLAGDTGELFF. In DNA form, the CDR3 reads TGCGCCAGCCGCCTCCTAGCGGGTGATACCGGGGAGCTGTTTTTT. J is TRBJ2-2 and V is TRBV5-1, with TRBD2 identical over 8 bases. Germline trimming cut 7 bases from V and 5 bases from J; bases unmatched to any gene: 10. The CDR3 runs to 15 residues. In germline, CDR1 is SGHRS, CDR2 YFSETQ.